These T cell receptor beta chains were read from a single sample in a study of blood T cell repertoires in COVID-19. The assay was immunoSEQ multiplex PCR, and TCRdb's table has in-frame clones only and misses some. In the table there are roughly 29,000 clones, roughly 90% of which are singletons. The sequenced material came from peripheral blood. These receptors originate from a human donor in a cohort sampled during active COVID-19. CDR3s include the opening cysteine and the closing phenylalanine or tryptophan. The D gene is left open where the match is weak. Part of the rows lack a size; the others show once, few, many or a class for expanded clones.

CDR3: CASSFAGSYEQYF
DNA: TGTGCCAGCAGTTTCGCGGGCTCCTACGAGCAGTACTTC
size: -
J: TRBJ2-7
D: -
V: TRBV6-6

CDR3: CASSTPTGAPEAFF
DNA: TGTGCCAGCAGCACACCGACAGGAGCCCCTGAAGCTTTCTTT
size: few
J: TRBJ1-1
D: -
V: TRBV7-9

CDR3: CASSYPGQAGTEAFF
DNA: TGCGCCAGCAGCTACCCGGGACAAGCGGGGACTGAAGCTTTCTTT
size: -
J: TRBJ1-1
D: -
V: TRBV5-1

CDR3: CASRIGQGANTEAFF
DNA: TGTGCCAGCAGAATAGGACAGGGGGCGAACACTGAAGCTTTCTTT
size: -
J: TRBJ1-1
D: TRBD1
V: TRBV28

CDR3: CASRRQGINSPLHF
DNA: TGTGCCAGCAGGCGACAGGGGATAAATTCACCCCTCCACTTT
size: -
J: TRBJ1-6
D: TRBD1
V: TRBV7-9

CDR3: CASSIDGRGGNQELFF
DNA: TGTGCCAGTAGTATAGATGGAAGGGGCGGGAATCAAGAACTGTTTTTT
size: -
J: TRBJ1-4
D: -
V: TRBV19

CDR3: CASSLDIGLTEAFF
DNA: TGTGCCAGCAGCTTAGACATTGGTCTGACTGAAGCTTTCTTT
size: -
J: TRBJ1-1
D: -
V: TRBV7-2

CDR3: CASSLDSGPSGNTIYF
DNA: TGTGCCAGCAGCTTGGACTCGGGTCCCTCTGGAAACACCATATATTTT
size: once
J: TRBJ1-3
D: -
V: TRBV7-2

CDR3: CASSLRDRANTGELFF
DNA: TGTGCCAGCAGTTTACGGGACAGGGCGAACACCGGGGAGCTGTTTTTT
size: -
J: TRBJ2-2
D: TRBD1
V: TRBV28

CDR3: CASSMISGVNQPQHF
DNA: TGTGCCAGTAGTATGATATCAGGGGTCAATCAGCCCCAGCATTTT
size: -
J: TRBJ1-5
D: -
V: TRBV19

CDR3: CASSPSNNQPQHF
DNA: TGTGCCAGCTCACCTTCCAACAATCAGCCCCAGCATTTT
size: -
J: TRBJ1-5
D: -
V: TRBV18

CDR3: CASSQDGSSGANVLTF
DNA: TGTGCCAGCAGCCAAGATGGTAGCTCTGGGGCCAACGTCCTGACTTTC
size: -
J: TRBJ2-6
D: -
V: TRBV4-2

CDR3: CASSFHVAGANTGELFF
DNA: TGTGCCAGCAGCTTCCACGTTGCGGGGGCGAACACCGGGGAGCTGTTTTTT
size: -
J: TRBJ2-2
D: TRBD2
V: TRBV5-4

CDR3: CASSSTRGDEQYF
DNA: TGTGCCAGTAGTAGTACACGGGGAGACGAGCAGTACTTC
size: -
J: TRBJ2-7
D: -
V: TRBV19

CDR3: CASSSSGLAGGPQGFF
DNA: TGTGCCAGCAGTTCCTCAGGACTAGCGGGGGGGCCCCAGGGGTTCTTC
size: -
J: TRBJ2-1
D: TRBD2
V: TRBV6-2/TRBV6-3

CDR3: CASSPQGNTEAFF
DNA: TGCGCCAGCAGCCCTCAGGGGAACACTGAAGCTTTCTTT
size: -
J: TRBJ1-1
D: -
V: TRBV10-2

CDR3: CASSEAGADSSYEQYF
DNA: TGTGCCAGCAGTGAAGCAGGGGCAGACTCATCCTACGAGCAGTACTTC
size: -
J: TRBJ2-7
D: -
V: TRBV2

CDR3: CASSQVPGDTGELFF
DNA: TGTGCCAGCAGCCAGGTGCCGGGAGACACCGGGGAGCTGTTTTTT
size: -
J: TRBJ2-2
D: -
V: TRBV4-2

CDR3: CASSQALGANEKLFF
DNA: TGTGCCAGCAGCCAAGCATTGGGGGCGAATGAAAAACTGTTTTTT
size: -
J: TRBJ1-4
D: -
V: TRBV3-1/TRBV3-2

CDR3: CASSGGAGTNQPQHF
DNA: TGTGCCAGCAGCGGGGGGGCAGGGACTAATCAGCCCCAGCATTTT
size: -
J: TRBJ1-5
D: -
V: TRBV7-8

CDR3: CASSQSRQAFSQFF
DNA: TGTGCCAGCAGCCAAAGCCGACAGGCCTTTAGTCAGTTCTTC
size: once
J: TRBJ2-1
D: -
V: TRBV3-1/TRBV3-2

CDR3: CASSLPGQGRHEQYF
DNA: TGTGCCAGCAGCTTACCGGGACAGGGGAGACACGAGCAGTACTTC
size: -
J: TRBJ2-7
D: TRBD1
V: TRBV5-4

CDR3: CASSLAQGARTEAFF
DNA: TGTGCCAGCAGCTTAGCACAGGGGGCGAGGACTGAAGCTTTCTTT
size: -
J: TRBJ1-1
D: TRBD1
V: TRBV7-6

CDR3: CASTQFQGRGTEAFF
DNA: TGCGCCAGCACCCAGTTCCAGGGGCGCGGCACTGAAGCTTTCTTT
size: -
J: TRBJ1-1
D: -
V: TRBV5-1

CDR3: CASSLQGLKETQYF
DNA: TGTGCCAGCAGCTTACAGGGGCTCAAGGAGACCCAGTACTTC
size: -
J: TRBJ2-5
D: -
V: TRBV7-8

CDR3: CASSYTGNEQYF
DNA: TGTGCCAGCAGTTATACAGGGAACGAGCAGTACTTC
size: -
J: TRBJ2-7
D: -
V: TRBV6-6

CDR3: CASSNPPPGLAGQSSYNEQFF
DNA: TGTGCCAGCAGCAACCCGCCGCCGGGACTAGCGGGCCAAAGCTCCTACAATGAGCAGTTCTTC
size: -
J: TRBJ2-1
D: -
V: TRBV21-1

CDR3: CTSSLTGTGVRNEKLFF
DNA: TGTACCAGCAGCTTGACTGGGACAGGTGTCCGGAATGAAAAACTGTTTTTT
size: -
J: TRBJ1-4
D: TRBD1
V: TRBV7-2

CDR3: CASSEGRGGAGELFF
DNA: TGTGCCAGCAGTGAAGGGCGGGGCGGGGCCGGGGAGCTGTTTTTT
size: once
J: TRBJ2-2
D: -
V: TRBV6-1

CDR3: CASSTDRGWMSNQPQHF
DNA: TGTGCCAGTAGTACAGACAGGGGGTGGATGAGCAATCAGCCCCAGCATTTT
size: -
J: TRBJ1-5
D: TRBD1
V: TRBV19

CDR3: CASLRDRGPDTQYF
DNA: TGTGCCTCTCTACGGGACAGGGGGCCGGATACGCAGTATTTT
size: -
J: TRBJ2-3
D: TRBD1
V: TRBV6-5

CDR3: CASSLVSLTIGQGARNTEAFF
DNA: TGCGCCAGCAGCTTGGTATCCCTCACTATCGGACAGGGGGCAAGGAACACTGAAGCTTTCTTT
size: -
J: TRBJ1-1
D: TRBD1
V: TRBV5-1

CDR3: CASSSSGGAADTQYF
DNA: TGTGCCAGCAGCTCTAGCGGGGGGGCCGCCGATACGCAGTATTTT
size: once
J: TRBJ2-3
D: TRBD2
V: TRBV9

CDR3: CASSPLGTVNGYTF
DNA: TGTGCCAGCTCACCCCTGGGGACAGTGAATGGCTACACCTTC
size: -
J: TRBJ1-2
D: TRBD1
V: TRBV18

CDR3: CASSGGTGGETQYF
DNA: TGCGCCAGCAGCGGGGGGACCGGAGGGGAGACCCAGTACTTC
size: -
J: TRBJ2-5
D: -
V: TRBV5-1

CDR3: CASSLGRGPADTQYF
DNA: TGTGCCAGCAGCTTAGGCAGGGGGCCAGCAGATACGCAGTATTTT
size: -
J: TRBJ2-3
D: TRBD1
V: TRBV7-9

CDR3: CASSSVGGRDYGYTF
DNA: TGTGCCAGCAGCTCCGTCGGGGGGCGCGACTATGGCTACACCTTC
size: -
J: TRBJ1-2
D: -
V: TRBV7-2

CDR3: CASTNTPGTGGDEQFF
DNA: TGCGCCAGCACCAACACTCCCGGGACAGGGGGCGATGAGCAGTTCTTC
size: -
J: TRBJ2-1
D: TRBD1
V: TRBV5-1

CDR3: CASNSGGYYNEQFF
DNA: TGTGCCAGCAATTCGGGGGGATACTACAATGAGCAGTTCTTC
size: -
J: TRBJ2-1
D: TRBD2
V: TRBV7-2

CDR3: CASSLAGQGNGEQFF
DNA: TGTGCCAGCAGTTTAGCGGGCCAGGGGAACGGGGAGCAGTTCTTC
size: -
J: TRBJ2-1
D: -
V: TRBV28

CDR3: CASNGRGYGQETQYF
DNA: TGCGCCAGCAACGGAAGGGGCTACGGGCAAGAGACCCAGTACTTC
size: -
J: TRBJ2-5
D: -
V: TRBV5-1

CDR3: CASSPLPGQAEYF
DNA: TGCGCCAGCAGCCCCCTCCCTGGACAGGCCGAGTATTTT
size: -
J: TRBJ2-3
D: TRBD1
V: TRBV5-1

CDR3: CASSLIRGVNRDYGYTF
DNA: TGTGCCAGCAGCTTGATTCGGGGGGTTAACCGGGACTATGGCTACACCTTC
size: -
J: TRBJ1-2
D: -
V: TRBV5-6

CDR3: CASSPRTGGNYGYTF
DNA: TGCGCCAGCAGCCCTAGGACAGGGGGAAACTATGGCTACACCTTC
size: -
J: TRBJ1-2
D: TRBD1
V: TRBV4-1

CDR3: CASSYGLDRGDFAF
DNA: TGTGCCAGCAGTTACGGGCTGGACAGGGGCGACTTTGCCTTC
size: -
J: TRBJ1-2
D: TRBD1
V: TRBV6-5

CDR3: CAWGTGASTDTQYF
DNA: TGTGCCTGGGGGACAGGGGCCAGCACAGATACGCAGTATTTT
size: -
J: TRBJ2-3
D: TRBD1
V: TRBV30

CDR3: CASSMTGPYEQYF
DNA: TGTGCCAGCAGCATGACAGGGCCCTACGAGCAGTACTTC
size: -
J: TRBJ2-7
D: TRBD1
V: TRBV7-2

CDR3: CASGRQGAQSYEQYF
DNA: TGTGCCAGCGGGAGACAGGGGGCCCAATCCTACGAGCAGTACTTC
size: -
J: TRBJ2-7
D: TRBD1
V: TRBV25-1

CDR3: CASSLAPGGQTQYF
DNA: TGCGCCAGCAGCTTGGCTCCCGGGGGTCAAACCCAGTACTTC
size: -
J: TRBJ2-5
D: -
V: TRBV5-1

CDR3: CASSSLTGWGQETQYF
DNA: TGCGCCAGCAGCTCCCTGACAGGGTGGGGACAAGAGACCCAGTACTTC
size: -
J: TRBJ2-5
D: TRBD1
V: TRBV5-1

CDR3: CASSIGGDTGELFF
DNA: TGTGCCAGTAGTATCGGGGGGGACACCGGGGAGCTGTTTTTT
size: -
J: TRBJ2-2
D: TRBD2
V: TRBV19

CDR3: CASSQDRHTNQPQHF
DNA: TGTGCCAGCAGCCAAGACAGACACACCAATCAGCCCCAGCATTTT
size: -
J: TRBJ1-5
D: -
V: TRBV4-2

CDR3: CASSLAGGMDEQFF
DNA: TGTGCCAGCAGCTTAGCGGGGGGTATGGATGAGCAGTTCTTC
size: -
J: TRBJ2-1
D: TRBD2
V: TRBV5-4

CDR3: CASSLAAGNSPLHF
DNA: TGTGCCAGCAGCTTAGCTGCGGGGAATTCACCCCTCCACTTT
size: -
J: TRBJ1-6
D: -
V: TRBV13